This passage covers 12 T cell receptor beta chains from one sample sequenced in a study of T cells after yellow fever vaccination. One entry per CDR3 protein results from TCRdb running MiXCR on the 5' RACE reads. The repertoire holds about 360,000 distinct CDR3 sequences, more than 5.5% seen once, with over 12% in the top ten. The starting material was PBMCs, obtained 5 days after the yellow fever booster vaccination. The source is a man in his thirties or forties who received the YFV17D yellow fever vaccine.

The chain links TRBV7-2 to TRBJ2-3, with D hard to call. The ends were cut back, 5 bases at V and 14 bases at J, with 20 bases in the middle. This CDR3 is built from 13 residues. The germline V gene has CDR1 SGHTA and CDR2 FQGNSA. The CDR3 spells CASSALKEPLGYF. For the CDR3, the DNA is TGTGCCAGCAGCGCACTCAAGGAGCCATTGGGGTATTTT.

V usage is TRBV20-1 and J usage is TRBJ2-1; 7 bases are a match to TRBD2. With V trimmed by 0 bases and J by 8 bases, 10 bases remained unmatched. CDR3 length: 15 residues. Germline values: CDR1 DFQATT, CDR2 SNEGSKA (reference sequence). The CDR3, as DNA: TGCAGTGCTAGAGATGGGCGCGGGAGCAGGGATGAGCAGTTCTTC. Encoded protein: CSARDGRGSRDEQFF.

The J gene is TRBJ2-7, the V gene TRBV6-2 or TRBV6-3; no clear D. This CDR3 contains 15 residues. Germline CDR1 is MNHEY and CDR2 is SVGEGT. With 5 bases removed from V and 2 bases from J, the gap between germline ends came to 16 bases. CDR3 region: CASSDPVRKTYEQYF. The CDR3 coding sequence is TGTGCCAGCAGTGACCCCGTACGGAAGACCTACGAGCAGTACTTC.

This clonotype showed up many times. This chain uses TRBV5-1 with TRBJ2-3, with a tentative D call TRBD1 (5 bases). Germline V lookup: CDR1 SGHRS, CDR2 YFSETQ. The CDR3 loop spans 14 amino acids. Trimming removed 1 base at V and 2 bases at J, with 8 bases between. CDR3 in amino acids: CASSLLGDTDTQYF. The DNA for the CDR3 is TGCGCCAGCAGCTTGCTAGGGGACACAGATACGCAGTATTTT. Drawing the rest from reference TRBV5-1 and TRBJ2-3, the complete variable domain is KAGVTQTPRYLIKTRGQQVTLSCSPISGHRSVSWYQQTPGQGLQFLFEYFSETQRNKGNFPGRFSGRQFSNSRSEMNVSTLELGDSALYLCASSLLGDTDTQYFGPGTRLTVL.

This clonotype was counted many times. The chain joins TRBV20-1 to TRBJ2-5; 7 bases align to TRBD2. There are 15 residues in the CDR3. The V gene's germline CDR1 is DFQATT and CDR2 SNEGSKA (reference sequence). V shed 3 bases, J shed 5 bases, and the junction held 12 bases outside the gene matches. CDR3 sequence: CSARLAGAVFETQYF. The CDR3 DNA reads TGCAGTGCTAGGTTGGCGGGAGCCGTTTTCGAGACCCAGTACTTC.

The genes are TRBV7-2 and TRBJ2-3; no definite D call. This CDR3 spans 12 amino acids. V dropped 3 bases and J dropped 4 bases, with 5 bases sitting between them. CDR1 is SGHTA and CDR2 is FQGNSA in the germline V gene. Here the CDR3 DNA reads TGTGCCAGCAGCTTTGACCCAGATACGCAGTATTTT. Its translation is CASSFDPDTQYF. The variable domain in full, with the rest retrieved from reference TRBV7-2 and TRBJ2-3, is GAGVSQSPSNKVTEKGKDVELRCDPISGHTALYWYRQSLGQGLEFLIYFQGNSAPDKSGLPSDRFSAERTGGSVSTLTIQRTQQEDSAVYLCASSFDPDTQYFGPGTRLTVL.

This clonotype was observed at least ten times. The junction shows a germline mismatch at one end, possibly a read error. The chain carries TRBV7-7 and TRBJ2-3, with 8 bases that match TRBD2. The germline CDR1 and CDR2 sequences are SSHAT and FNYEAQ (reference sequence). CDR3 length: 13 residues. In DNA form, the CDR3 reads TGTGCTAGCAGCTTACTAGCGGCAGATACGCAGTATTTT. This gives the protein CASSLLAADTQYF.

This clonotype was seen many times. This chain uses TRBV6-1 with TRBJ2-3; D perhaps matches TRBD2 (6 bases). CDR1 MNHNS and CDR2 SASEGT come from the germline V gene. The CDR3 is 14 amino acids. Trimming left V 7 bases short and J 0 bases short, with 11 bases between. The DNA of the CDR3 is TGTGCCAGCACGGGCAGCGGGAGCACAGATACGCAGTATTTT. It codes for CASTGSGSTDTQYF.

This clonotype was counted ten times or more. The chain links TRBV20-1 to TRBJ1-4; 7 nucleotides agree with TRBD1. With 2 bases clipped from V and 0 bases from J, the junction kept 0 bases outside the gene matches. This CDR3 is 14 amino acids long. Germline-derived CDR1 and CDR2 are DFQATT and SNEGSKA (reference sequence). CDR3 protein: CSARRGPTNEKLFF. CDR3 coding DNA: TGCAGTGCTAGAAGGGGGCCAACTAATGAAAAACTGTTTTTT.

The chain couples TRBV25-1 to TRBJ2-6; possibly TRBD1 for D (6 bases). V gave up 4 bases and J gave up 3 bases, with 16 bases separating them. Per the germline V gene, CDR1 is MGHDK and CDR2 is SYGVNS. CDR3 size: 17 residues. This CDR3 is CASSARQVFSGANVLTF. The CDR3 coding sequence is TGTGCCAGCAGTGCGAGACAGGTATTTAGTGGGGCCAACGTCCTGACTTTC.

This clonotype was counted many times. The chain uses TRBV18 and TRBJ2-7; 8 positions match TRBD2. J lost 9 bases, V lost 9 bases, and 16 bases had no gene match. This CDR3 spans 14 amino acids. From germline, CDR1 is KGHSH and CDR2 LQKENI. The CDR3 spells CASSLPGLGDPQYF. The CDR3 bases are TGTGCCAGTTCCCTCCCGGGACTAGGGGATCCGCAGTACTTC.

This clonotype was picked up one time. This may be a read error, as it is one base from a much larger clone. This chain uses TRBV20-1 with TRBJ1-6; the match to TRBD1 covers 7 bases. This CDR3 has 14 amino acids. CDR1 DFQATT and CDR2 SNEGSKA come from the germline V gene (reference sequence). DNA for the CDR3: TGCAGTGTTAGAGTAGGGGGCGAGGATTCACCCCTCCACTTT. Translation gives CSVRVGGEDSPLHF.